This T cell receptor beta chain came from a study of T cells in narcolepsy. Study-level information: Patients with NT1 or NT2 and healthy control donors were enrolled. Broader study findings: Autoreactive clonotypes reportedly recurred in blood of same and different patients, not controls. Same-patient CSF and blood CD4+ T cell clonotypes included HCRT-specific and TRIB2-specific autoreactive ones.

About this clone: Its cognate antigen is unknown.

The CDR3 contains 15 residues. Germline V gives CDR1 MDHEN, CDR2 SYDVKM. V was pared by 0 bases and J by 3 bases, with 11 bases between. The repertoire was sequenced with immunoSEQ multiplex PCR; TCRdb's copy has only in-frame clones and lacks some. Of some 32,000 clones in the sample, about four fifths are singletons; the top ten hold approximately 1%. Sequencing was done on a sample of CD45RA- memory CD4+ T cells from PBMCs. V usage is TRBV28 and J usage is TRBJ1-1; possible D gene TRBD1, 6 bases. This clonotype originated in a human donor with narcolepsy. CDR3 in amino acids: CASSLWRGRDTEAFF. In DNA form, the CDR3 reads TGTGCCAGCAGTTTATGGCGGGGGCGGGACACTGAAGCTTTCTTT. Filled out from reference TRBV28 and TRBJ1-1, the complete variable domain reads DVKVTQSSRYLVKRTGEKVFLECVQDMDHENMFWYRQDPGLGLRLIYFSYDVKMKEKGDIPEGYSVSREKKERFSLILESASTNQTSMYLCASSLWRGRDTEAFFGQGTRLTVV.